This is a list of T cell receptor beta chains from one sample in a study of identical twins. MiXCR, applied by TCRdb to the 5' RACE reads, yields one record per CDR3 protein. The table has 700,000 to 950,000 distinct CDR3 sequences, 10% to 15% seen once. These sequences were also reported in another study, on yellow fever vaccine responses in identical twins.

Sequencing was performed on PBMCs. These receptors were obtained from a woman between 18 and 29 years old in good health. The CDR3 runs from the conserved cysteine through the conserved F or W. Fields, in order: CDR3 length, clone size, D gene, V gene, J gene, CDR3 protein, CDR3 DNA. A D gene is named only where the DNA matches it firmly. A row's size may be missing; if present it is once, few, many or a size class.

>16|.|TRBD1|TRBV11-2|TRBJ2-3
CASGTGTGIVADTQYF
TGTGCCAGCGGTACCGGGACAGGGATAGTTGCAGATACGCAGTATTTT
>14|.|.|TRBV10-1|TRBJ2-3
CASSDGRTTDTQYF
TGCGCCAGCAGTGATGGCAGAACCACAGATACGCAGTATTTT
>12|many|.|TRBV12-3/TRBV12-4|TRBJ1-2
CASRLPEGGYTF
TGTGCCAGCAGACTCCCCGAGGGTGGCTACACCTTC
>13|many|TRBD1|TRBV25-1|TRBJ1-2
CASMPRQGYGYTF
TGTGCCAGCATGCCCAGACAGGGCTATGGCTACACCTTC
>14|.|TRBD2|TRBV20-1|TRBJ2-5
CSARDGGRQETQYF
TGCAGTGCTAGAGATGGCGGGAGACAAGAGACCCAGTACTTC
>15|many|.|TRBV7-8|TRBJ2-5
CASSLAYRDQETQYF
TGTGCCAGCAGCTTAGCCTACAGGGATCAAGAGACCCAGTACTTC
>17|.|.|TRBV4-2|TRBJ2-3
CASGAPVWRQGTDTQYF
TGTGCCAGCGGGGCCCCCGTTTGGAGACAGGGCACAGATACGCAGTATTTT
>16|few|.|TRBV15|TRBJ1-5
CATSSWGRKSNQPQHF
TGTGCCACCAGCTCCTGGGGACGGAAAAGCAATCAGCCCCAGCATTTT
>17|few|TRBD1|TRBV6-5|TRBJ2-4
CASSYREPTGAKNIQYF
TGTGCCAGCAGTTACCGGGAACCGACAGGGGCCAAAAACATTCAGTACTTC
>13|few|.|TRBV10-3|TRBJ2-5
CAISESGEETQYF
TGTGCCATCAGTGAGTCCGGAGAAGAGACCCAGTACTTC
>16|.|.|TRBV6-5|TRBJ2-2
CASSYSNSGNTGELFF
TGTGCCAGCAGTTACTCGAATTCAGGGAACACCGGGGAGCTGTTTTTT
>14|.|.|TRBV7-8|TRBJ1-1
CASSPRVMNTEAFF
TGTGCCAGCAGCCCCCGGGTCATGAACACTGAAGCTTTCTTT
>13|few|.|TRBV29-1|TRBJ1-5
CSVGVGGDQPQHF
TGCAGCGTTGGTGTCGGGGGAGATCAGCCCCAGCATTTT
>17|.|TRBD2|TRBV28|TRBJ2-1
CASSSLAGAGAYNEQFF
TGTGCCAGCAGTTCGCTAGCGGGAGCGGGGGCCTACAATGAGCAGTTCTTC
>15|few|TRBD2|TRBV15|TRBJ2-2
CATSESGRATGELFF
TGTGCCACCAGTGAGAGCGGGAGGGCCACCGGGGAGCTGTTTTTT
>15|.|TRBD2|TRBV10-3|TRBJ2-1
CAISELSGSGNEQFF
TGTGCCATCAGTGAGCTGAGCGGGAGCGGGAATGAGCAGTTCTTC
>15|.|.|TRBV4-2|TRBJ2-7
CASSQGISDLYEQYF
TGTGCCAGCAGCCAAGGTATCAGCGATCTCTACGAGCAGTACTTC
>15|few|.|TRBV20-1|TRBJ2-4
CSAQGGAIAKNIQYF
TGCAGTGCTCAGGGCGGGGCAATAGCCAAAAACATTCAGTACTTC
>14|few|.|TRBV19|TRBJ1-1
CASSPSAGRTEAFF
TGTGCCAGTAGTCCCAGCGCCGGAAGGACTGAAGCTTTCTTT
>14|few|.|TRBV19|TRBJ2-7
CASSSTGPAGEQYF
TGTGCCAGTAGTTCTACGGGCCCGGCTGGGGAGCAGTACTTC
>16|few|.|TRBV12-3/TRBV12-4|TRBJ2-2
CASSLVPNENTGELFF
TGTGCCAGCAGTTTAGTGCCTAACGAGAACACCGGGGAGCTGTTTTTT
>14|.|TRBD1|TRBV7-9|TRBJ1-2
CASSRLGTAYGYTF
TGTGCCAGCAGCCGCCTGGGGACAGCATATGGCTACACCTTC
>14|few|.|TRBV11-2|TRBJ2-1
CASSLVPIYNEQFF
TGTGCCAGCAGCTTAGTACCGATCTACAATGAGCAGTTCTTC
>15|.|TRBD1|TRBV7-6|TRBJ1-1
CASSYLGTANTEAFF
TGTGCCAGCAGCTACCTAGGGACAGCGAACACTGAAGCTTTCTTT
>12|few|.|TRBV7-2|TRBJ2-1
CASSLSKLEQFF
TGTGCCAGCAGCTTAAGTAAACTCGAGCAGTTCTTC
>16|.|.|TRBV6-5|TRBJ2-3
CASSYSIGRGTDTQYF
TGTGCCAGCAGTTACTCGATAGGGAGGGGGACAGATACGCAGTATTTT
>15|many|.|TRBV28|TRBJ1-4
CASRYLGTTDEKLFF
TGTGCCAGCAGATACCTGGGGACAACGGATGAAAAACTGTTTTTT
>14|.|.|TRBV7-9|TRBJ1-6
CASSWDTYNSPLHF
TGTGCCAGCAGCTGGGACACTTATAATTCACCCCTCCACTTT
>17|many|.|TRBV24-1|TRBJ2-1
CATSDRSPRSFGNEQFF
TGTGCCACCAGTGATCGTTCACCCCGATCGTTTGGCAATGAGCAGTTCTTC
>13|few|TRBD2|TRBV20-1|TRBJ2-1
CSVRTSGANEQFF
TGCAGTGTCAGGACTAGCGGGGCCAATGAGCAGTTCTTC
>17|many|TRBD2|TRBV7-8|TRBJ2-7
CASSFSSGRALLYEQYF
TGTGCCAGCAGCTTTTCAAGCGGGAGGGCGCTTCTCTACGAGCAGTACTTC
>16|.|.|TRBV24-1|TRBJ2-1
CATSDPMRRGHNEQFF
TGTGCCACCAGTGACCCGATGAGGCGGGGTCACAATGAGCAGTTCTTC
>16|.|.|TRBV15|TRBJ2-7
CATSRGGGTPSYEQYF
TGTGCCACCAGCAGAGGAGGCGGGACGCCCTCCTACGAGCAGTACTTC
>14|.|.|TRBV12-3/TRBV12-4|TRBJ1-6
CASSLGFSLSALHF
TGTGCCAGCAGTTTAGGTTTTTCGCTTTCGGCCCTCCACTTT
>15|few|TRBD2|TRBV3-1|TRBJ2-1
CASSPASGGAHEQFF
TGTGCCAGCAGCCCCGCTAGCGGGGGGGCACATGAGCAGTTCTTC
>15|few|TRBD2|TRBV29-1|TRBJ2-3
CSGELAGGLTDTQYF
TGCAGCGGTGAACTAGCGGGAGGGCTTACAGATACGCAGTATTTT
>13|few|.|TRBV29-1|TRBJ2-3
CSADVFMTDTQYF
TGCAGCGCTGATGTCTTTATGACAGATACGCAGTATTTT
>15|once|.|TRBV3-1|TRBJ2-1
CATSKQAPGIGEQFF
TGTGCCACCAGCAAACAGGCCCCTGGGATCGGGGAGCAGTTCTTC
>14|few|.|TRBV3-1|TRBJ2-7
CASSQAGTGYEQYF
TGTGCCAGCAGCCAAGCCGGGACGGGCTACGAGCAGTACTTC
>15|many|.|TRBV5-5|TRBJ2-4
CASSLAPGAKNIQYF
TGTGCCAGCAGCTTGGCCCCAGGAGCCAAAAACATTCAGTACTTC
>11|.|.|TRBV2|TRBJ1-1
CASSDPWGAFF
TGTGCCAGCAGTGACCCCTGGGGAGCTTTCTTT
>11|.|.|TRBV2|TRBJ2-1
CASPSGNEQFF
TGTGCCAGCCCCTCCGGGAATGAGCAGTTCTTC
>17|few|TRBD2|TRBV3-1|TRBJ2-5
CASSQRALGGAGETQYF
TGTGCCAGCAGCCAAAGAGCACTGGGAGGGGCAGGGGAGACCCAGTACTTC